A selection of T cell receptor beta chains follows, all from one sample in a study of response to subunit inactivated influenza vaccine. TCRdb redid the calling of the RT-PCR reads with MiXCR, one entry per CDR3 protein. The sample has about 700,000 distinct CDR3 sequences; approximately 13% are singletons. The sequencing here drew on PBMCs from blood, taken 14 days before vaccination. The receptors stem from a man over 45 who received an inactivated influenza vaccine. Both conserved end residues are trimmed from each CDR3. Fields, in order: V gene, J gene, CDR3 protein.

TRBV29-1	TRBJ2-2	SVEDRDRGNTGELF
TRBV12-3/TRBV12-4	TRBJ2-7	ASSSGTRIGQY
TRBV10-3	TRBJ2-3	AISEGDTQY
TRBV13	TRBJ2-7	ASSPTGRSIEQY
TRBV7-2	TRBJ2-1	ASSHVWGAYNEQF
TRBV28	TRBJ2-7	ASTQGQGTYEQY
TRBV20-1	TRBJ2-4	SARDFLAGGAKNIQY
TRBV30	TRBJ1-2	AWMTTGAYGYT
TRBV20-1	TRBJ2-7	SARDRGYSYEQY
TRBV19	TRBJ2-1	ASSIDRVNEQF
TRBV7-6	TRBJ1-4	ASSPGPAANEKLF
TRBV14	TRBJ2-7	ASSQLTGGLDEQY
TRBV29-1	TRBJ2-7	SVDSGGGSEQY
TRBV12-3/TRBV12-4	TRBJ2-1	ASSTQQDNEQF
TRBV4-3	TRBJ2-3	ASSQDPYSYASTDTQY
TRBV5-5	TRBJ2-2	ASSFRGANTGELF
TRBV5-1	TRBJ2-7	ASSLVGQGVVEQY
TRBV3-1	TRBJ1-5	ASSRSANQPQH
TRBV20-1	TRBJ2-7	SAGPTGTPYEQY
TRBV5-1	TRBJ2-1	ASSLDWLAGYEQF
TRBV7-8	TRBJ2-6	ASSSNPGQRRRGANVLT
TRBV27	TRBJ1-5	ASRTGAGNQPQH
TRBV5-1	TRBJ1-2	ASSLAQGRSNYGYT
TRBV20-1	TRBJ1-3	SAHKSSGNTIY
TRBV9	TRBJ2-5	ASSVGGQVQETQY
TRBV29-1	TRBJ2-7	SVGGPVVEQY
TRBV6-1	TRBJ2-1	ASRANSGGLYNEQF
TRBV20-1	TRBJ2-3	SARDPSGATDTQY
TRBV4-3	TRBJ1-6	ASSQSGTGYSPLH
TRBV18	TRBJ2-7	ASSPPGQSAYEQY
TRBV28	TRBJ1-2	ASSPPGPEYGYT
TRBV4-2	TRBJ2-3	ASSQGQDGDTQY
TRBV5-5	TRBJ1-4	ASSIPTNEKLF